This entry lists 2 T cell receptor beta chains sequenced from one sample in a study of technical replicates of blood from several donors. TCRdb keeps only in-frame clones here, not all; method: immunoSEQ multiplex PCR. The data hold approximately 81,000 clones, with approximately 96% observed a single time. The sequencing input was T cells isolated from PBMCs. These receptors were taken from a human donor in good health.

The chain joins TRBV6-5 to TRBJ2-7; 7 positions agree with TRBD1. CDR1 MNHEY and CDR2 SVGAGI come from the germline V gene. The CDR3 has 15 residues. The V and J ends lost 6 bases and 2 bases, in that order; junction bases with no gene match: 10. CDR3 coding DNA: TGTGCCAGCAGAGACTGGACAGGCCGTCCCTACGAGCAGTACTTC. Its translation: CASRDWTGRPYEQYF.

The chain combines TRBV29-1 with TRBJ2-3; weak D call: TRBD2 (6 bases). Germline loops: CDR1 SQVTM, CDR2 ANQGSEA. V lost 3 bases, J lost 0 bases, and 7 bases lay in between. This CDR3 spans 13 amino acids. The CDR3 is CSVDLASTDTQYF. CDR3 bases: TGCAGCGTTGATCTAGCGAGCACAGATACGCAGTATTTT.